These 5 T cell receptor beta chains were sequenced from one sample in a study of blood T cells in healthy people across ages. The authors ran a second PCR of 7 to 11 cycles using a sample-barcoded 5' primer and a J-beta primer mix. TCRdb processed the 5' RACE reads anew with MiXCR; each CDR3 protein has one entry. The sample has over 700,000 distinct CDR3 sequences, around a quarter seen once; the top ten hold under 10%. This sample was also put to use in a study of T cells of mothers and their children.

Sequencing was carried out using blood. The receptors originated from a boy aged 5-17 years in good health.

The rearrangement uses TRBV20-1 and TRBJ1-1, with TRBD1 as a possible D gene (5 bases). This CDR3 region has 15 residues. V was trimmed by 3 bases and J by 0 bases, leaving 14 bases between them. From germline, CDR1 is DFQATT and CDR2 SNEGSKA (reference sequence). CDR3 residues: CSARSGANMNTEAFF. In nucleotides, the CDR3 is TGCAGTGCTAGGTCCGGGGCCAACATGAACACTGAAGCTTTCTTT.

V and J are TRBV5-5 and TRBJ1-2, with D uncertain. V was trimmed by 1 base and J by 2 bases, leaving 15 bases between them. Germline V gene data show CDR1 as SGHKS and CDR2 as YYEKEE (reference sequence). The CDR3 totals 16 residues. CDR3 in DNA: TGTGCCAGCAGCTTGTTCATTGGGAAGACCAACTATGGCTACACCTTC. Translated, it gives CASSLFIGKTNYGYTF.

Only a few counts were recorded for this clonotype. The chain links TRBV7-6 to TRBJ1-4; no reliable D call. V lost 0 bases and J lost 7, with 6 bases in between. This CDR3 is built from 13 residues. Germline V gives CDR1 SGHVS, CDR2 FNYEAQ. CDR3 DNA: TGTGCCAGCAGCTTAGCGCAAAGTGAAAAACTGTTTTTT. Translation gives CASSLAQSEKLFF.

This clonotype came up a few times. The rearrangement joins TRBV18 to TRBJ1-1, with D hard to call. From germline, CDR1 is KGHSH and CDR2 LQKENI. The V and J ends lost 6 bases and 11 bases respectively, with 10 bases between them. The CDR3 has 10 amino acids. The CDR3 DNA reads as TGTGCCAGCTCCCCCACTCGGGCTTTCTTT. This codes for CASSPTRAFF.

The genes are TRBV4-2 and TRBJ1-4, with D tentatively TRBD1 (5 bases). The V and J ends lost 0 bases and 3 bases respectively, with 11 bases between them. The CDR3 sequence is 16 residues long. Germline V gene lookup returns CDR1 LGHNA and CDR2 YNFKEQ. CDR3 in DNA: TGTGCCAGCAGCCAAGATTGGGCCAGGGCTAATGAAAAACTGTTTTTT. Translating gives CASSQDWARANEKLFF.